The 5 T cell receptor beta chains in this list originate from one sample, sequenced in a study of blood T cell repertoires in COVID-19. Repertoires were generated with immunoSEQ multiplex PCR, while TCRdb's copy carries only in-frame clones and drops some. The table records about 290,000 clones, around 90% of them present only once. Sequencing was done on a sample of PBMCs or T cells enriched from blood (not recorded which). Receptors were obtained from a woman aged 40 to 50 who had recovered from COVID-19.

A remark on this clone: The sample carries other DNA sequences with the same CDR3. The chain couples TRBV5-1 to TRBJ2-3; the match to TRBD1 covers 8 bases. CDR3 size: 14 residues. The germline V gene has CDR1 SGHRS and CDR2 YFSETQ. After removal of 4 bases from V and 4 bases from J, the junction contained 5 bases not matched to a gene. CDR3 amino acids: CASSLGQGPDTQYF. CDR3 bases: TGCGCCAGCAGCCTAGGACAGGGCCCAGATACGCAGTATTTT.

In DNA, the CDR3 is TGTGCCAGTATGGGGGGGAACGCGCGGACTGAAGCTTTCTTT. It specifies CASMGGNARTEAFF. The rearrangement uses TRBV19 and TRBJ1-1, with D possibly TRBD1 on 5 matching bases. The germline gives CDR1 LNHDA, CDR2 SQIVND (reference sequence). V lost 7 bases to trimming and J lost 5 bases, with 17 bases between them. The length of the CDR3 is 14 residues.

The chain links TRBV4-3 to TRBJ1-2; D might be TRBD1 (6 bases). This CDR3 spans 16 amino acids. The V end was cut by 3 bases, the J end by 2 bases, with 16 bases between. The germline V gene has CDR1 LGHNA and CDR2 YSLEER. The CDR3 DNA follows: TGCGCCAGCAGCCAGCAGGGGAGAGGGCTAAACTATGGCTACACCTTC. Translating it yields CASSQQGRGLNYGYTF.

CDR3 DNA sequence: TGTGCCAGTAGTATAGGGGGCGGACAGACCTTAGCCAAAAACATTCAGTACTTC. This encodes CASSIGGGQTLAKNIQYF. The chain recombines TRBV19 with TRBJ2-4, with D possibly matching TRBD1 (6 bases). Germline V gives CDR1 LNHDA, CDR2 SQIVND (reference sequence). V shed 1 base and J shed 0 bases, with 16 bases lying between them. The CDR3 loop spans 18 amino acids.

CDR3 in amino acids: CASSGGRQGTTEAFF. The CDR3, as DNA: TGTGCCAGCAGTGGAGGGCGGCAGGGGACCACTGAAGCTTTCTTT. The chain carries TRBV2 and TRBJ1-1; TRBD1 is a possible D gene (6 bases). Germline loops: CDR1 SNHLY, CDR2 FYNNEI. The CDR3 is 15 residues long. V was trimmed by 4 bases and J by 4 bases, leaving 16 bases between them.